The source of this TCR beta chain is a study of cytomegalovirus exposure and HLA in healthy donors. The wider study: Earlier results showed roughly 110 million unique TCR beta sequences derived from some 180 million T cells. HLA-typed donors were the source of 86 million or so unique TCRs held in an early data release. There were several hundred genotyped donors. Of these, 75% to 90% fell in the genetic ancestry cluster associated with self-reported Caucasian donors. Study observations and caveats: The productive fraction for most TCR beta V segments was about 90% or about 30% in an earlier analysis.

About this clone itself: Its antigen is undetermined.

The CDR3 covers 14 residues. CDR1 and CDR2 (germline): SGHVS, FQNEAQ. V shed 2 bases and J 8 bases; nucleotides not matched to a gene: 5. Researchers ran the PCR with 60 Vbeta and 13 Jbeta primers. Sequenced by immunoSEQ multiplex PCR; TCRdb stores in-frame clones only, minus some. The sample records approximately 200,000 clones, roughly 79% being singletons. The TCR was taken from a man younger than 35 in good health and CMV-seronegative. J is TRBJ2-1 and V is TRBV7-8, with 8 bases identical to TRBD2. The sequenced sample consisted of PBMCs. The CDR3 spells CASSLWLAGHEQFF. In nucleotides, the CDR3 is TGTGCCAGCAGCTTATGGTTAGCGGGGCATGAGCAGTTCTTC.